What follows are 13 T cell receptor beta chains derived from one specimen sequenced in a study of blood T cells in healthy people across ages. The authors ran a second PCR of about 7 to 12 cycles using a sample-barcoded 5' primer and a J-beta primer mix. One entry per CDR3 protein, called by TCRdb with MiXCR from the 5' RACE reads. The sample consists of more than 1.4 million distinct CDR3 sequences, around 42% of them appearing once. The specimen sequenced was blood. The receptors derive from a woman aged 18-29 years in good health.

The chain recombines TRBV20-1 with TRBJ1-1, with 10 bases that match TRBD1. CDR3 length equals 14 residues. Looked up from germline, CDR1 is DFQATT and CDR2 is SNEGSKA (reference sequence). V was pared by 6 bases and J by 4 bases, with 8 bases of the junction left unmatched. The CDR3 DNA follows: TGCAGTGCGCGACAGGGGGCTGGGAGCACTGAAGCTTTCTTT. It specifies CSARQGAGSTEAFF.

The J gene is TRBJ1-1, the V gene TRBV20-1, with TRBD1 identical over 8 bases. This CDR3 comprises 12 residues. Germline CDR1 is DFQATT and CDR2 is SNEGSKA (reference sequence). V lost 6 bases to trimming and J lost 3 bases; unmatched junction nucleotides: 3. The CDR3 DNA follows: TGCAGTGCGGAGACAGGGGACACTGAAGCTTTCTTT. This sequence encodes CSAETGDTEAFF.

Notes on this clonotype: Its ends do not fully match the called genes, so a read error is possible. The chain has TRBV7-2 and TRBJ2-7; D unclear. This CDR3 has 14 amino acids. CDR1 and CDR2 from the germline V gene are SGHTA and FQGNSA. The CDR3 sequence: CASSLVATSYEQYF. DNA of the CDR3: TGCGCCAGCAGCTTAGTGGCTACCTCCTACGAGCAGTACTTC.

This rearrangement joins TRBV5-7 to TRBJ1-5; 9 nucleotides match TRBD1. TRBV5-7 is classed as an ORF, of uncertain function. Germline trimming cut 2 bases from V and 2 bases from J; bases unmatched to any gene: 2. The CDR3 is 15 residues long. In DNA, the CDR3 is TGTGCCAGCAGCTTCCGGGACAGGGGCAATCAGCCCCAGCATTTT. Its translation: CASSFRDRGNQPQHF.

The rearrangement uses TRBV19 and TRBJ2-4; the D gene is possibly TRBD2 (5 bases). The V end lost 3 bases, the J end lost 1 base, and 10 bases lay between the germline ends. The CDR3 sequence is 15 residues long. The germline V gene has CDR1 LNHDA and CDR2 SQIVND (reference sequence). Here the CDR3 reads CASSMAGRAKNIQYF. Written as DNA, the CDR3 is TGTGCCAGTAGTATGGCGGGCAGGGCCAAAAACATTCAGTACTTC.

This rearrangement joins TRBV10-3 to TRBJ1-3, with 7 nucleotides matching TRBD1. The CDR3 sequence is 16 residues long. Germline V gives CDR1 ENHRY, CDR2 SYGVKD. The junction had 13 bases not matched to a gene; V was cut back by 4 bases and J by 7 bases. CDR3 bases: TGTGCCATCAGTGGACCAAAGACAGGGAGGGTTAACACCATATATTTT. The encoded protein is CAISGPKTGRVNTIYF.

The rearrangement joins TRBV12-3 or TRBV12-4 to TRBJ1-5; TRBD1 is a possible D gene (5 bases). This CDR3 contains 15 residues. The germline V and J ends were trimmed by 5 bases and 1 base, with 12 bases remaining between them. The CDR3 region has the DNA TGTGCCAGCAGTGCCTCAGGGTTGAGCAATCAGCCCCAGCATTTT. This gives the protein CASSASGLSNQPQHF.

This clonotype was picked up a small number of times. The genes are TRBV20-1 and TRBJ2-3; 10 bases align to TRBD2. J lost 6 bases, V lost 3 bases, and 18 bases had no gene match. Per germline, CDR1 DFQATT and CDR2 SNEGSKA (reference sequence). The CDR3 contains 18 residues. This CDR3 reads CSASVGFKSGGASDTQYF. Written as DNA, the CDR3 is TGCAGTGCTAGTGTAGGATTTAAAAGCGGGGGGGCCTCGGATACGCAGTATTTT.

The chain has TRBV2 and TRBJ2-5, with 10 bases lining up with TRBD2. Germline CDR1 is SNHLY and CDR2 is FYNNEI. V lost 1 base to trimming and J lost 3 bases; unmatched junction nucleotides: 2. The CDR3 consists of 15 residues. The CDR3 sequence is CASSEGTSGEETQYF. The CDR3 bases are TGTGCCAGCAGTGAAGGGACTAGCGGAGAAGAGACCCAGTACTTC.

Comments on this clonotype: Relative to the germline gene, one junction end is altered; a read error may explain this. V usage is TRBV6-5 and J usage is TRBJ2-5; 9 bases agree with TRBD1. CDR1 is MNHEY and CDR2 is SVGAGI in the germline V gene. The CDR3 runs to 12 residues. The CDR3 loop reads CTSRTGVWEQYF. The CDR3, as DNA: TGTACCAGCAGGACAGGGGTCTGGGAGCAGTACTTC.

This clonotype was counted only a few times. CDR3: CASSPRQGSINYGYTF. The CDR3 region has the DNA TGTGCCAGCAGTCCCCGACAGGGGTCGATAAACTATGGCTACACCTTC. This rearrangement joins TRBV27 to TRBJ1-2, with 8 positions matching TRBD1. With V trimmed by 5 bases and J by 2 bases, 10 bases remained unmatched. Germline assignment: CDR1 MNHEY and CDR2 SMNVEV (reference sequence). The CDR3 length is 16 residues.

The V and J genes are TRBV20-1 and TRBJ1-2; D is uncertain. The CDR3 length is 14 residues. Between the trimmed V and J ends, which lost 2 bases and 2 bases, there was a span of 12 bases. Germline assignment: CDR1 DFQATT and CDR2 SNEGSKA (reference sequence). CDR3 loop: CSARYGPSNYGYTF. In nucleotides, the CDR3 is TGCAGTGCTAGATACGGCCCTTCGAACTATGGCTACACCTTC.

This chain connects TRBV25-1 to TRBJ1-1, with 7 bases identical to TRBD1. The V segment lost 0 bases and the J segment 3 bases; nucleotides outside the gene matches: 10. The CDR3 has 17 amino acids. Germline CDR1 is MGHDK and CDR2 is SYGVNS. The chain's CDR3 is CASSEYGGGGRDTEAFF. The CDR3 DNA sequence: TGTGCCAGCAGTGAATATGGAGGGGGCGGTCGCGACACTGAAGCTTTCTTT.